A selection of T cell receptor beta chains follows, all from one sample in a study of monozygotic twins with inflammatory bowel disease. Using the 5' RACE reads, TCRdb records one entry per CDR3 protein without DNA. In all, the sample yields approximately 330,000 distinct CDR3 sequences. What was sequenced was blood. These receptors were taken from a human donor with ulcerative colitis or Crohn's disease, or a healthy co-twin of an affected twin (not recorded which). CDR3s include the opening cysteine and the closing phenylalanine or tryptophan. The order of the fields is J gene, V gene, CDR3 protein.

TRBJ2-3 TRBV5-1 CASSPQGVDTDTQYF
TRBJ2-1 TRBV5-1 CASSSARDRGNNEQFF
TRBJ1-4 TRBV7-2 CASSPRDRPNEKLFF
TRBJ2-7 TRBV20-1 CSATANTEGRLYEQYF
TRBJ2-3 TRBV9 CASSVGPGQGLVDTQYF
TRBJ2-2 TRBV5-1 CASSLGPAGDDGELFF
TRBJ2-2 TRBV28 CASRHTTGNTGELFF
TRBJ2-5 TRBV5-1 CASSSTGGVETQYF
TRBJ1-5 TRBV5-6 CASSQGTTIQPQHF
TRBJ1-2 TRBV7-2 CASSLKGTAYGYTF
TRBJ1-2 TRBV20-1 CSAKRTGTGNYGGYTF
TRBJ2-7 TRBV28 CASRAGLRMNYEQYF
TRBJ2-3 TRBV12-3/TRBV12-4 CASSPSRGTGGTDTQYF
TRBJ1-5 TRBV6-5 CASSYGTGGWGNQPQHF
TRBJ2-2 TRBV9 CASSVDGGRGELFF
TRBJ2-5 TRBV20-1 CSASLPGTAIETQYF
TRBJ1-5 TRBV5-1 CASSFLPGWYQPQHF
TRBJ2-7 TRBV28 CASSLRIHEQYF
TRBJ1-4 TRBV12-3/TRBV12-4 CASSPGHEKLFF
TRBJ2-1 TRBV27 CASSFGVGTNNYNEQFF
TRBJ1-2 TRBV20-1 CSARDMTGVAWTAYF
TRBJ2-5 TRBV5-1 CASSPTSGSKTQYF
TRBJ1-4 TRBV5-1 CASSSGGVEKLFF
TRBJ2-7 TRBV11-2 CASSQTVTSYEQYF
TRBJ2-2 TRBV6-2/TRBV6-3 CASSQSGLAFTGELFF
TRBJ2-3 TRBV6-5 CASRSGLTDTQYF
TRBJ1-1 TRBV20-1 CSATAGNPNTEAFF
TRBJ1-1 TRBV2 CASSATTKATEAFF
TRBJ1-2 TRBV5-5 CASSPPDRWSGGYTF
TRBJ2-7 TRBV28 CASSSRLAGDKSYEQYF
TRBJ2-2 TRBV30 CAWSRLQNTGELFF
TRBJ1-5 TRBV7-8 CASSSNSINQPQHF
TRBJ2-1 TRBV5-1 CASSHGLAGGSSYNEQFF
TRBJ2-3 TRBV7-9 CASSLAASRVTDTQYF
TRBJ1-6 TRBV27 CASSLKVLAPLHF
TRBJ2-3 TRBV7-3 CASSLTFPLRGTDTQYF
TRBJ1-1 TRBV10-1 CASKDRMNTEAFF
TRBJ2-1 TRBV2 CARGSGVRNEQFF
TRBJ1-2 TRBV20-1 CSAKVTGWDGYTF
TRBJ2-1 TRBV9 CASSVGGGINEQFF
TRBJ2-1 TRBV15 CATSRDRGLNNEQFF
TRBJ2-6 TRBV18 CASSPRGQLSGANVLTF
TRBJ2-3 TRBV12-3/TRBV12-4 CASSLAIVDTQYF
TRBJ2-7 TRBV7-8 CASSFAGTEYSYEQYF
TRBJ1-5 TRBV4-3 CASSPTTGRNQPQHF
TRBJ2-1 TRBV5-1 CASSLARGSYNEQFF
TRBJ1-3 TRBV7-8 CASNKWGEGGNTIYF
TRBJ2-3 TRBV5-1 CASSLDGYAGTQYF
TRBJ2-1 TRBV6-2/TRBV6-3 CASEEHPYNEQFF
TRBJ2-7 TRBV4-3 CASSPFPSYEQYF
TRBJ1-2 TRBV5-1 CASSVGGSPIGYTF
TRBJ2-7 TRBV5-1 CASSLGSSGSGWFDEQYF
TRBJ2-7 TRBV4-3 CASSPSGVGTGGDEQYF
TRBJ2-7 TRBV7-2 CASSWGQGAREQYF
TRBJ2-7 TRBV7-8 CASSLPTRSENNEQYF
TRBJ2-3 TRBV20-1 CSARSTLPYGSTDTQYF
TRBJ2-6 TRBV12-3/TRBV12-4 CASSKSSSGANVLTF
TRBJ2-1 TRBV20-1 CSARDQLAGSYLNEQFF